This T cell receptor beta chain was retrieved from a study of T cells in Graves' hyperthyroidism and ophthalmopathy. Across the study: Prior to any treatment, at the point of initial diagnosis, peripheral blood was collected. Findings and limits, study-wide: Ophthalmopathy was identified by the model a median about 6 months ahead of onset.

CDR3 length: 16 residues. Per germline, CDR1 SGHTA and CDR2 FQGTGA. The V and J ends lost 5 bases and 5 bases, in that order; junction bases with no gene match: 7. This clonotype was counted at least ten times. Its specificity is not known. Authors of the study amplified TCR beta CDR3 regions from RNA transcripts. A first-round RT-PCR of the TCR CDR3 used the HTBI primer set. One entry per CDR3 protein, called by TCRdb with MiXCR from the multiplex PCR reads. This sample has roughly 500,000 distinct CDR3 sequences; less than 25% occur once, and the top ten carry about 49%. The source material was blood. This clonotype was obtained from a woman in her 70s with Graves' ophthalmopathy. The chain combines TRBV7-3 with TRBJ2-5; the match to TRBD2 covers 14 bases. The CDR3 nucleotides read TGTGCCAGCAGCCGACTAGCGGGAGGGCCTGCCGAGACCCAGTACTTC. Its translation: CASSRLAGGPAETQYF.